Following are 14 T cell receptor beta chains from one sample sequenced in a study of blood T cell repertoires in COVID-19. The assay was immunoSEQ multiplex PCR, and TCRdb's table has in-frame clones only and misses some. The sample has 310,000 or so clones; 85% to 90% are singletons. Sequencing was carried out using peripheral blood. All receptors come from a man between 65 and 85 years old with acute or convalescent COVID-19.

The chain recombines TRBV15 with TRBJ2-2; D call uncertain. Between the trimmed V and J ends, which lost 4 bases and 2 bases, there was a span of 11 bases. From germline, CDR1 is LNHNV and CDR2 YYDKDF (reference sequence). There are 15 residues in the CDR3. DNA of the CDR3: TGTGCCACCAGCACCTCGAGACAAAACACCGGGGAGCTGTTTTTT. Its translation is CATSTSRQNTGELFF.

The V call is TRBV3-1 (or the pseudogene TRBV3-2), the J call TRBJ1-3; D perhaps matches TRBD1 (5 bases). The CDR3 has 15 residues. The germline CDR1 and CDR2 sequences are LGHDT and YNNKEL (reference sequence). V lost 4 bases to trimming and J lost 3 bases, with 13 bases between them. CDR3 residues: CASSPPGHYGNTIYF. The CDR3 nucleotides read TGTGCCAGCAGCCCGCCCGGACATTATGGAAACACCATATATTTT.

The V gene is TRBV2, the J gene TRBJ1-2; TRBD1 matches 7 bases. The CDR3 has 14 amino acids. In germline, CDR1 is SNHLY, CDR2 FYNNEI. Unmatched junction bases numbered 10, after V lost 7 bases and J lost 5 bases. CDR3 protein: CASIRPGQTYGYTF. CDR3 in DNA: TGTGCCAGCATCAGACCGGGACAGACTTATGGCTACACCTTC.

Regarding this clone: The same CDR3 also results from other DNA sequences found in this sample. V is TRBV19 and J is TRBJ1-5, with 11 bases matching TRBD1. Trimming cost V 7 bases and J 4 bases; bases outside gene matches: 3. Germline CDR1 LNHDA, CDR2 SQIVND (reference sequence). This CDR3 contains 14 residues. This CDR3 is CASTGTGGNQPQHF. The CDR3 DNA follows: TGTGCCAGTACGGGGACAGGGGGAAATCAGCCCCAGCATTTT.

J is TRBJ2-3 and V is TRBV29-1; TRBD1 is a possible D gene (5 bases). Germline V gene data show CDR1 as SQVTM and CDR2 as ANQGSEA. The CDR3 length is 14 residues. V lost 4 bases, J lost 0 bases, and 11 bases lay in between. Here the CDR3 reads CSVVTVASTDTQYF. CDR3 nucleotide sequence: TGCAGCGTTGTGACAGTCGCTAGCACAGATACGCAGTATTTT.

In this sample, this clone turned up once. The genes are TRBV7-2 and TRBJ2-7; 8 bases match TRBD1. The length of the CDR3 is 15 residues. From germline, CDR1 is SGHTA and CDR2 FQGNSA. The V gene end was trimmed by 5 bases and the J gene end by 1 base; junction bases not matched to a gene: 7. This chain's CDR3 is CASSPQWDRSYEQYF. The CDR3 DNA reads as TGTGCCAGCAGCCCGCAGTGGGACAGGTCCTACGAGCAGTACTTC.

The chain carries TRBV6-1 and TRBJ2-7, with 7 bases aligning to TRBD2. This CDR3 has 15 residues. The V gene end was trimmed by 2 bases and the J gene end by 1 base; junction bases not matched to a gene: 5. CDR1 MNHNS and CDR2 SASEGT come from the germline V gene. CDR3 nucleotide sequence: TGTGCCAGCAGTGAATACAGGCGGGAGTCCTACGAGCAGTACTTC. Encoded protein: CASSEYRRESYEQYF.

The chain employs TRBV13 and TRBJ2-6, with D perhaps matching TRBD2 (7 bases). Germline CDR1 reads PRHDT; CDR2 reads FYEKMQ (reference sequence). The CDR3 consists of 20 residues. The V and J ends lost 2 bases and 1 base respectively, with 21 bases between them. The CDR3 spells CASSLFISSSGTSGANVLTF. CDR3 in DNA: TGTGCCAGCAGCTTATTTATTTCCTCGAGCGGGACATCTGGGGCCAACGTCCTGACTTTC.

The chain employs TRBV3-1 (or the pseudogene TRBV3-2) and TRBJ2-7, with 9 bases aligning to TRBD2. From germline, CDR1 is LGHDT and CDR2 YNNKEL (reference sequence). The length of the CDR3 is 15 residues. After removal of 4 bases from V and 3 bases from J, the junction contained 7 bases not matched to a gene. CDR3 coding DNA: TGTGCCAGCAGCCTAGGACTAGCGTCGATCTACGAGCAGTACTTC. Translating gives CASSLGLASIYEQYF.

The rearrangement uses TRBV7-2 and TRBJ2-7; D might be TRBD2 (6 bases). CDR3 length: 15 amino acids. V lost 5 bases and J 2 bases, leaving 16 bases between the germline ends. Germline V CDR1 and CDR2: SGHTA, FQGNSA. Written as DNA, the CDR3 is TGTGCCAGCAGCCCCCGAGCGGGTACCGCCTACGAGCAGTACTTC. Translating gives CASSPRAGTAYEQYF. The full variable domain, its missing parts supplied by reference TRBV7-2 and TRBJ2-7, is GAGVSQSPSNKVTEKGKDVELRCDPISGHTALYWYRQSLGQGLEFLIYFQGNSAPDKSGLPSDRFSAERTGGSVSTLTIQRTQQEDSAVYLCASSPRAGTAYEQYFGPGTRLTVT.

This sequence joins TRBV30 and TRBJ2-6; D is ambiguous. V lost 5 bases and J 0 bases, leaving 8 bases between the germline ends. CDR1 and CDR2 from the germline V gene are GTSNPN and SVGIG (reference sequence). There are 14 residues in the CDR3. CDR3 loop: CAWGRSSGANVLTF. The DNA for the CDR3 is TGTGCCTGGGGGCGATCCTCTGGGGCCAACGTCCTGACTTTC.

The V and J genes are TRBV6-4 and TRBJ1-1; D ambiguous. Trimming left V 8 bases short and J 6 bases short, with 10 bases between. CDR1 is MRHNA and CDR2 is SNTAGT in the germline V gene. The CDR3 covers 11 residues. In DNA form, the CDR3 reads TGTGCCAGCCTCGGTAACTCTGAAGCTTTCTTT. Translating it yields CASLGNSEAFF.

The chain employs TRBV24-1 and TRBJ1-1; no definite D call. This CDR3 has 13 amino acids. Per germline, CDR1 KGHDR and CDR2 SFDVKD. Trimming removed 4 bases at V and 5 bases at J, with 10 bases between. CDR3 in amino acids: CATSDLDETEAFF. The DNA for the CDR3 is TGTGCCACCAGTGACCTTGATGAGACTGAAGCTTTCTTT.

V and J are TRBV18 and TRBJ2-1; TRBD2 matches at 11 bases. The CDR3 runs 15 residues. V lost 4 bases to trimming and J lost 5 bases; unmatched junction nucleotides: 4. Germline CDR1 KGHSH, CDR2 LQKENI. The CDR3: CASSLAGGPDNEQFF. CDR3 bases: TGTGCCAGCTCACTAGCGGGGGGGCCGGACAATGAGCAGTTCTTC.